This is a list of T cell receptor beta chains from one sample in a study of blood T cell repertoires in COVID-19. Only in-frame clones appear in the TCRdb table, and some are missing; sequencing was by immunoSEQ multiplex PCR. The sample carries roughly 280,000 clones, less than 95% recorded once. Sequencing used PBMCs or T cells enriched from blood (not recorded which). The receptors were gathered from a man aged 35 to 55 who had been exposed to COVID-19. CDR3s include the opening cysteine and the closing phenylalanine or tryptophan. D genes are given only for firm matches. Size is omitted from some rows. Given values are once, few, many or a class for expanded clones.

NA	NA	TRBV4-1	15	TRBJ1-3	CASSQGTVPGNTIYF	TGCGCCAGCAGCCAAGGGACAGTCCCTGGAAACACCATATATTTT
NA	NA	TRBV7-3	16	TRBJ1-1	CASSLGSRGMGTEAFF	TGTGCCAGCAGCTTAGGGTCGCGGGGGATGGGAACTGAAGCTTTCTTT
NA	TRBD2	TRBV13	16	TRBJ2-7	CASSPAGTSGSYEQYF	TGTGCCAGCAGCCCAGCTGGGACTAGCGGCTCCTACGAGCAGTACTTC
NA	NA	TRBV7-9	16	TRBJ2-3	CASSLAIGSSTDTQYF	TGTGCCAGCAGCCTAGCTATCGGGAGTTCCACAGATACGCAGTATTTT
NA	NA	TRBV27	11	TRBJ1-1	CASSLGGRAFF	TGTGCCAGCAGTTTGGGGGGGAGGGCTTTCTTT
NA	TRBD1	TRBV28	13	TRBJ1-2	CAIRLQGPSTYTF	TGTGCCATCAGACTACAGGGGCCATCGACCTACACCTTC
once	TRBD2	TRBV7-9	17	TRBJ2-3	CASSNGAGTGKGYTQYF	TGTGCCAGCAGCAACGGAGCGGGAACCGGGAAGGGGTATACGCAGTATTTT
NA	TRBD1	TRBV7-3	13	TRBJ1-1	CASSQQGGTEAFF	TGTGCCAGCAGCCAACAGGGGGGCACTGAAGCTTTCTTT
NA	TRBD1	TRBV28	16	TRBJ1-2	CASSPPTPGQSYGYTF	TGTGCCAGCAGTCCCCCCACCCCGGGACAGAGCTATGGCTACACCTTC
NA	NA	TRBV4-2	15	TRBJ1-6	CASSQPQGGNSPLHF	TGTGCCAGCAGCCAACCGCAGGGAGGTAATTCACCCCTCCACTTT
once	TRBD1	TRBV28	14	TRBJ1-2	CASSTPRTGPGYTF	TGTGCCAGCAGTACCCCACGGACAGGGCCTGGCTACACCTTC
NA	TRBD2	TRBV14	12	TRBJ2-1	CASSSPAGAQFF	TGTGCCAGCAGCTCCCCAGCGGGAGCGCAGTTCTTC
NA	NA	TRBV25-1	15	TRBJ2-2	CASSKRGGNTGELFF	TGTGCCAGCAGTAAAAGAGGAGGGAACACCGGGGAGCTGTTTTTT
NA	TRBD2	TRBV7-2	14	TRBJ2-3	CASSSLAGTDTQYF	TGTGCCAGCAGTTCACTAGCGGGTACAGATACGCAGTATTTT
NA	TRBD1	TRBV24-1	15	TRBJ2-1	CATSRTGSSYNEQFF	TGTGCCACCAGTCGGACAGGCTCATCCTACAATGAGCAGTTCTTC
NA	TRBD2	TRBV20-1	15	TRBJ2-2	CSASDWGGNTGELFF	TGCAGTGCTAGTGACTGGGGGGGAAACACCGGGGAGCTGTTTTTT
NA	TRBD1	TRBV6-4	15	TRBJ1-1	CASRVAGRGHTEAFF	TGTGCCAGCCGTGTGGCGGGTAGGGGGCACACTGAAGCTTTCTTT
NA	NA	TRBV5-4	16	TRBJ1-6	CASSLAGGSYNSPLHF	TGTGCCAGCAGCTTGGCCGGGGGATCCTATAATTCACCCCTCCACTTT
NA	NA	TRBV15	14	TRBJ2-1	CATSREVGSNEQFF	TGTGCCACCAGCAGAGAGGTAGGGAGCAATGAGCAGTTCTTC
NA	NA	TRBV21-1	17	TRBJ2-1	CASSKAVSGHSYNEQFF	TGTGCCAGCAGCAAAGCCGTTAGCGGGCACTCCTACAATGAGCAGTTCTTC
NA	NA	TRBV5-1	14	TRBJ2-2	CASSTSGVTGELFF	TGCGCCAGCAGCACTTCAGGGGTCACCGGGGAGCTGTTTTTT
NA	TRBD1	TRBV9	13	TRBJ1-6	CASSARQGGSLHF	TGTGCCAGCAGCGCTAGACAGGGGGGTTCCCTCCACTTT
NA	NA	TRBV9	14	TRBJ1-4	CASSVAGAGEKLFF	TGTGCCAGCAGCGTAGCAGGGGCTGGGGAAAAACTGTTTTTT
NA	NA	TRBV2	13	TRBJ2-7	CASSDRTSYEQYF	TGTGCCAGCAGTGATAGAACGTCCTACGAGCAGTACTTC
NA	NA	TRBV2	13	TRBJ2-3	CASSDEVTDTQYF	TGTGCCAGCAGTGACGAGGTTACAGATACGCAGTATTTT
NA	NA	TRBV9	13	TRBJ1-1	CASTGSFGTEAFF	TGTGCCAGCACGGGGAGTTTCGGCACTGAAGCTTTCTTT
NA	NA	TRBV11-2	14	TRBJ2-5	CASSSGVLQETQYF	TGTGCCAGCAGCTCAGGGGTTCTTCAAGAGACCCAGTACTTC
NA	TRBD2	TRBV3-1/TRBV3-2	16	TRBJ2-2	CASSQVRAGLTGELFF	TGTGCCAGCAGCCAAGTTCGCGCGGGACTAACCGGGGAGCTGTTTTTT
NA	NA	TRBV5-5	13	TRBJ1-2	CASSLLSAGPLTF	TGTGCCAGCAGCTTGCTTTCTGCAGGCCCGTTAACCTTC
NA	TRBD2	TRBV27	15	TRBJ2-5	CASKTSGRRGETQYF	TGTGCCAGCAAGACTAGCGGGAGAAGAGGAGAGACCCAGTACTTC
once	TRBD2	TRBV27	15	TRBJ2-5	CASSFGTSGFGTQYF	TGTGCCAGCAGTTTCGGGACTAGCGGCTTCGGAACCCAGTACTTC
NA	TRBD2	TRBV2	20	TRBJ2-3	CASSERPERLAGGPGDTQYF	TGTGCCAGCAGTGAAAGACCCGAACGACTAGCGGGAGGGCCGGGAGATACGCAGTATTTT
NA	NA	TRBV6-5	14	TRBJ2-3	CASSYGTDTDTQYF	TGTGCCAGCAGTTACGGTACAGACACAGATACGCAGTATTTT
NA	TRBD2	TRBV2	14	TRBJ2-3	CASSDLAGANTQYF	TGTGCCAGCAGTGATCTAGCGGGAGCTAATACGCAGTATTTT
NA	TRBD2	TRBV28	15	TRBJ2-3	CASSPGTSGTDTQYF	TGTGCCAGCAGCCCCGGGACTAGCGGGACAGATACGCAGTATTTT
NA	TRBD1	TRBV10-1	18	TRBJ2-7	CASPAEGQGGRMSYEQYF	TGCGCCAGCCCAGCGGAGGGACAGGGGGGGAGGATGAGCTACGAGCAGTACTTC
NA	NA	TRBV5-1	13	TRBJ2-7	CASSLVPGLEQYF	TGCGCCAGCAGCTTGGTACCTGGGCTTGAGCAGTACTTC
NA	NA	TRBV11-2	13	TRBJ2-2	CASSRQLTGELFF	TGTGCCAGCAGCCGACAGCTCACCGGGGAGCTGTTTTTT
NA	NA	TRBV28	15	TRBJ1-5	CASSLNEGALQPQHF	TGTGCCAGCAGTTTGAACGAAGGGGCCCTACAGCCCCAGCATTTT
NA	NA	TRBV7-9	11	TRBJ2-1	CASSQLDEQFF	TGTGCCAGCAGTCAACTAGATGAGCAGTTCTTC
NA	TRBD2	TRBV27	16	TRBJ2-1	CASSSQRGSSYNEQFF	TGTGCCAGCAGTTCCCAGCGGGGGAGCTCCTACAATGAGCAGTTCTTC
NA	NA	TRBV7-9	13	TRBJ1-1	CASSLELNTEAFF	TGTGCCAGCAGCCTGGAGTTGAACACTGAAGCTTTCTTT
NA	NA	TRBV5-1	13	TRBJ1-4	CASRHSTSSKLFF	TGCGCCAGCAGACATTCGACTTCCTCTAAACTGTTTTTT
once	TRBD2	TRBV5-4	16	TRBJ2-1	CASSLVGTSGRDEQFF	TGTGCCAGCAGCTTAGTCGGGACTAGCGGGAGAGATGAGCAGTTCTTC
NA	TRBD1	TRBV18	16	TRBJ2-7	CASSPPGRGQAYEQYF	TGTGCCAGCTCACCACCGGGAAGGGGACAGGCCTACGAGCAGTACTTC
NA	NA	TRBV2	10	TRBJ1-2	CASSEGLFTF	TGTGCCAGCAGCGAGGGACTGTTCACCTTC
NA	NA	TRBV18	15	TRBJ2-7	CASSPPTNTGYEQYF	TGTGCCAGCTCACCACCGACAAATACAGGCTACGAGCAGTACTTC
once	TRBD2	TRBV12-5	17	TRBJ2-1	CASVGTSGMVSYNEQFF	TGTGCTAGTGTGGGGACTAGCGGGATGGTGTCCTACAATGAGCAGTTCTTC